This T cell receptor beta chain was found in a study of CD8+ T cells in alopecia areata. Study at large: The protocol delivered tofacitinib for 6 to 18 months, then withdrew it for 6 months.

The V gene's germline CDR1 is SGHTS and CDR2 YDEGEE. This CDR3 contains 12 residues. V was clipped by 5 bases and J by 11 bases; unmatched bases: 6. Whole-study results and caveats: The study found higher clonality in lesional than normal scalp, especially in alopecia totalis/universalis.

Investigators isolated RNA and reverse transcribed it into cDNA to act as the sequencing template. Produced via immunoSEQ multiplex PCR; TCRdb's table is partial and in-frame only. The profile shows 100,000 to 150,000 clones, 58% of them singletons. On this clone itself: The target antigen is unknown.

The V call is TRBV5-8, the J call TRBJ1-1, with TRBD1 identical over 10 bases. The sequence derives from a human donor with alopecia areata. The source was CD4+ T cells sorted from blood, collected at week 0. CDR3 region: CASREGQGIAFF. The CDR3, as DNA: TGTGCCAGCAGAGAGGGACAGGGGATCGCTTTCTTT.